This TCR beta chain was recorded in a study of cytomegalovirus exposure and HLA in healthy donors (dated 2017 in TCRdb). As for the study more broadly: According to a later analysis, the approximately 130 validation repertoires were produced on the same platform as the roughly 700 repertoires of the first cohort. To predict cytomegalovirus infection status, the study combined high-throughput TCR immunosequencing, statistical association of individual TCRs with disease status, and machine learning. The study aimed to test whether cataloging public T cell receptors could reveal signatures of past pathogen exposure. Besides the first cohort of roughly 660 subjects, a separate validation cohort made up of about 120 different subjects was used. The paper as a whole reports these results and caveats: A later analysis had no HLA typing for the validation cohort, so co-occurrence there was scored across all 120 repertoires. According to the authors, the approach could potentially be generalized to other disease states and immunological phenotypes. A later analysis found that TCRs clustered in the first cohort also tended to co-occur in the approximately 120 validation repertoires, with approximately 93% of cluster scores above 0. The study gave a list of more than 150 TCR beta chains associated with cytomegalovirus. Most TCR sequences were observed very rarely across donors, whereas some public TCRs were present in many individuals. The classifier was reported to diagnose cytomegalovirus status with high specificity and sensitivity in both the original and validation cohorts. A few of the identified cytomegalovirus-associated TCR beta chains were confirmed in vitro to be specific for cytomegalovirus antigens.

Points on this clone: Its antigen remains unidentified. Per-base quality was not reported, and no clone a single base away is much larger than it.

From the cysteine up to the phenylalanine, the CDR3 has a length of 15 residues. Only CDR3 DNA remains: 45 bases, in frame from the first base. CDR1 and CDR2 are read off the germline V gene (reference sequence) as GTSNPN and SVGIG. Trimming at the junction amounts to 2 bases on V and 4 bases on J, and the germline ends lie 14 bases apart. The receptor library was made with the immunoSEQ multiplex PCR assay. The original pipeline was this. A statistical classification framework was built to diagnose cytomegalovirus status from the catalog of TCR beta chain sequences. This is the immuneACCESS table as TCRdb keeps it, with only in-frame sequences that have V and J called. A part of the clones is gone; compared with another copy, unresolved V genes explain less than half, and the rest is unexplained. Clonal size and the V and J genes are those of that table, whereas D and trimming came from the DNA. The sample table records 120,000 or so clones; roughly nine tenths of these occur just once. Less than 1.5% of the sample rests with the top ten.

The donors were included in the validation cohort of over a hundred subjects, a group kept apart from the 666-subject first cohort. Here the chain combines TRBV30 and TRBJ2-2; the D gene is perhaps TRBD1, from 6 matching bases. Sequencing was performed on PBMCs. The sequence was obtained from a woman aged 18-30 years in good health and CMV-seronegative. The DNA sequence reads TGTGCCTGGAGTATCGGTGGGGACATCACCGGGGAGCTGTTTTTT. Its product reads: CAWSIGGDITGELFF.